Presented here are 30 T cell receptor beta chains from one specimen sequenced in a study of T cell responses to AZD1222 COVID-19 vaccine. Measured with immunoSEQ multiplex PCR; TCRdb has only the in-frame clones, and not every one. The data contain roughly 110,000 clones, 87% of them seen just once; the ten biggest clones take up about 12%. Sequences were derived from peripheral blood, sampled on day 0 of AZD1222 vaccination. These receptors were obtained from an adult in good health.

This chain joins TRBV9 and TRBJ1-3; D may be TRBD1 (5 bases). Deletions cut 3 bases from V and 3 bases from J, with 13 bases between. The V gene's germline CDR1 is SGDLS and CDR2 YYNGEE. The CDR3 consists of 15 residues. The CDR3 sequence is CASSAAGNYGNTIYF. The CDR3 nucleotides read TGTGCCAGCAGCGCTGCAGGGAATTATGGAAACACCATATATTTT. The whole variable domain, remainder taken from reference TRBV9 and TRBJ1-3, is DSGVTQTPKHLITATGQRVTLRCSPRSGDLSVYWYQQSLDQGLQFLIQYYNGEERAKGNILERFSAQQFPDLHSELNLSSLELGDSALYFCASSAAGNYGNTIYFGEGSWLTVV.

This chain uses TRBV3-1 (or the pseudogene TRBV3-2) with TRBJ2-2; no clear D. Germline V gene lookup returns CDR1 LGHDT and CDR2 YNNKEL (reference sequence). The germline V and J ends were trimmed by 2 bases and 6 bases, with 13 bases remaining between them. The CDR3 spans 15 residues. CDR3 residues: CASSQITGGAGELFF. The CDR3 DNA reads TGTGCCAGCAGCCAAATAACGGGTGGTGCCGGGGAGCTGTTTTTT.

This clone has only one observation. This chain joins TRBV5-1 and TRBJ1-2, with D tentatively TRBD1 (6 bases). The V and J ends lost 2 bases and 6 bases respectively, with 14 bases between them. Germline V CDR1 and CDR2: SGHRS, YFSETQ. This CDR3 is 14 amino acids long. The CDR3 DNA is TGCGCCAGCAGCTTAGCCGGACAGACAGATGGCTACACCTTC. Encoded protein: CASSLAGQTDGYTF. Combining the CDR3 with reference TRBV5-1 and TRBJ1-2 gives the whole variable domain KAGVTQTPRYLIKTRGQQVTLSCSPISGHRSVSWYQQTPGQGLQFLFEYFSETQRNKGNFPGRFSGRQFSNSRSEMNVSTLELGDSALYLCASSLAGQTDGYTFGSGTRLTVV.

The chain carries TRBV12-3 or TRBV12-4 and TRBJ1-2, with 7 positions matching TRBD1. The CDR3 sequence is 13 residues long. Trimming at V came to 3 bases and at J to 5 bases, leaving 3 bases not matched to a gene. Here the CDR3 reads CASSLGTEYGYTF. Here the CDR3 DNA reads TGTGCCAGCAGTTTGGGGACAGAGTATGGCTACACCTTC.

This chain joins TRBV5-1 and TRBJ1-2; no clear D. In germline, CDR1 is SGHRS, CDR2 YFSETQ. Trimming left V 1 base short and J 2 bases short, with 12 bases between. The length of the CDR3 is 15 residues. CDR3 in amino acids: CASSLSGSPNYGYTF. The CDR3 DNA is TGCGCCAGCAGCTTGTCTGGCAGTCCCAACTATGGCTACACCTTC.

The rearrangement joins TRBV5-6 to TRBJ2-7; D perhaps matches TRBD1 (5 bases). CDR3 length equals 14 residues. CDR1 SGHDT and CDR2 YYEEEE come from the germline V gene. V was pared by 7 bases and J by 2 bases, with 16 bases between. CDR3 sequence: CASRSEDNPYEQYF. The DNA of the CDR3 is TGTGCCAGCCGGAGCGAGGACAACCCCTACGAGCAGTACTTC.

This clone was counted a single time. This chain uses TRBV19 with TRBJ1-2; D perhaps matches TRBD1 (5 bases). Trimming pared 4 bases from V and 1 base from J, leaving 10 bases between. CDR3 size: 14 residues. Germline loops: CDR1 LNHDA, CDR2 SQIVND (reference sequence). CDR3 region: CASSTKTDNYGYTF. For the CDR3, the DNA is TGTGCCAGTAGTACCAAGACAGATAACTATGGCTACACCTTC. Together with reference TRBV19 and TRBJ1-2, the CDR3 gives the full variable domain: DGGITQSPKYLFRKEGQNVTLSCEQNLNHDAMYWYRQDPGQGLRLIYYSQIVNDFQKGDIAEGYSVSREKKESFPLTVTSAQKNPTAFYLCASSTKTDNYGYTFGSGTRLTVV.

CDR3 sequence (DNA): TGCAGCGTCACAAGAAGGACTAGCGAGAACACCGGGGAGCTGTTTTTT. Translating it yields CSVTRRTSENTGELFF. This chain links TRBV29-1 with TRBJ2-2, with 9 bases lining up with TRBD2. V lost 6 bases, J lost 1 base, and 9 bases stayed unmatched. The CDR3 has 16 residues. Germline V lookup: CDR1 SQVTM, CDR2 ANQGSEA.

The sample holds a few counts of this clone. The V gene is TRBV3-1 (or the pseudogene TRBV3-2), the J gene TRBJ1-1, with D possibly TRBD1 on 6 matching bases. The CDR3 is 14 amino acids. From germline, CDR1 is LGHDT and CDR2 YNNKEL (reference sequence). The V gene lost 5 bases and the J gene lost 7 bases, with 17 bases spanning the gap. Written as DNA, the CDR3 is TGTGCCAGCAGCGCGCCGGGGGCAGGAAGTGAAGCTTTCTTT. As protein: CASSAPGAGSEAFF.

This sequence joins TRBV7-2 and TRBJ1-2, with TRBD1 matching over 10 bases. Looked up from germline, CDR1 is SGHTA and CDR2 is FQGNSA. The J segment lost 4 bases and the V segment lost 5 bases, leaving 16 bases of the junction unmatched. The CDR3 is made up of 18 amino acids. The DNA of the CDR3 is TGTGCCAGCAGCCCAATCATGGGCGGGACAGGGGAACCCTATGGCTACACCTTC. It yields the protein CASSPIMGGTGEPYGYTF. The full variable domain, in which reference TRBV7-2 and TRBJ1-2 provide the parts outside the CDR3, is GAGVSQSPSNKVTEKGKDVELRCDPISGHTALYWYRQSLGQGLEFLIYFQGNSAPDKSGLPSDRFSAERTGGSVSTLTIQRTQQEDSAVYLCASSPIMGGTGEPYGYTFGSGTRLTVV.

V usage is TRBV29-1 and J usage is TRBJ1-1; D is perhaps TRBD1 (6 bases). The germline CDR1 and CDR2 sequences are SQVTM and ANQGSEA. The CDR3 runs 14 residues. Trimming removed 4 bases from V and 1 base from J, with 13 bases in between. CDR3 in DNA: TGCAGCGTTGTTCGGGACAAGGGGAACACTGAAGCTTTCTTT. Amino acid sequence: CSVVRDKGNTEAFF.

The chain uses TRBV5-6 and TRBJ1-4; no clear D. Germline CDR1 is SGHDT and CDR2 is YYEEEE. V dropped 0 bases and J dropped 0 bases, with 6 bases sitting between them. The CDR3 consists of 15 residues. This chain's CDR3 is CASSLDTTTNEKLFF. In DNA, the CDR3 is TGTGCCAGCAGCTTGGACACGACAACTAATGAAAAACTGTTTTTT.

This chain uses TRBV6-1 with TRBJ1-5, with a tentative D call TRBD1 (6 bases). CDR3 length: 16 amino acids. The ends were cut back, 3 bases at V and 4 bases at J, with 16 bases in the middle. Germline lookup yields CDR1 MNHNS and CDR2 SASEGT. The CDR3 nucleotides read TGTGCCAGCAGTGATATGGTCAGGGGACGTAATCAGCCCCAGCATTTT. It translates to CASSDMVRGRNQPQHF.

In this sample, this clone turned up once. V gene TRBV9 combines with J gene TRBJ2-5, with 8 bases that match TRBD1. The CDR3 has 14 amino acids. After removal of 3 bases from V and 0 bases from J, the junction contained 1 base not matched to a gene. Germline V gene sequence: CDR1 SGDLS, CDR2 YYNGEE. The CDR3 here is CASSGQGYQETQYF. CDR3 coding DNA: TGTGCCAGCAGCGGACAGGGGTACCAAGAGACCCAGTACTTC. Looking up the rest from reference TRBV9 and TRBJ2-5 gives the full variable domain: DSGVTQTPKHLITATGQRVTLRCSPRSGDLSVYWYQQSLDQGLQFLIQYYNGEERAKGNILERFSAQQFPDLHSELNLSSLELGDSALYFCASSGQGYQETQYFGPGTRLLVL.

V and J are TRBV15 and TRBJ1-5; no reliable D call. CDR3 length: 13 residues. Germline CDR1 and CDR2: LNHNV and YYDKDF (reference sequence). V was trimmed by 5 bases and J by 9 bases, leaving 14 bases between them. CDR3 sequence (DNA): TGTGCCACCAGCTCCCCCCGCGGAGGGCCCCAGCATTTT. It is translated as CATSSPRGGPQHF.

V and J are TRBV5-5 and TRBJ1-3; TRBD1 might be the D (5 bases). CDR1 and CDR2 from the germline V gene are SGHKS and YYEKEE (reference sequence). The CDR3 spans 16 residues. Trimming pared 1 base from V and 0 bases from J, leaving 11 bases between. The CDR3 DNA reads as TGTGCCAGCAGCTTGATATGGGGACGCTCTGGAAACACCATATATTTT. This sequence encodes CASSLIWGRSGNTIYF.

This chain connects TRBV9 to TRBJ2-3, with D hard to call. The CDR3 runs 14 residues. Trimming pared 4 bases from V and 0 bases from J, leaving 9 bases between. Germline lookup yields CDR1 SGDLS and CDR2 YYNGEE. Here the CDR3 reads CASSTSSSTDTQYF. CDR3 DNA sequence: TGTGCCAGCAGCACCAGTTCCAGCACAGATACGCAGTATTTT.

This chain links TRBV3-1 (or the pseudogene TRBV3-2) with TRBJ1-1, with 8 bases lining up with TRBD1. Losses at the gene ends were 5 bases for V and 7 bases for J; bases not matched to a gene: 9. CDR1 and CDR2 (germline): LGHDT, YNNKEL (reference sequence). CDR3 size: 14 residues. CDR3 nucleotides: TGTGCCAGCAGCTGGGGGGGGGACAGGAATGAAGCTTTCTTT. Protein product: CASSWGGDRNEAFF.

The rearrangement links TRBV7-9 to TRBJ1-1, with unresolved D. The germline V and J ends were trimmed by 3 bases and 3 bases, with 8 bases remaining between them. Germline lookup yields CDR1 SEHNR and CDR2 FQNEAQ (reference sequence). The CDR3 length is 13 residues. DNA of the CDR3: TGTGCCAGCAGCTTCCAGGCCCACACTGAAGCTTTCTTT. Its protein is CASSFQAHTEAFF.

The chain joins TRBV6-6 to TRBJ2-7, with D perhaps TRBD2 (5 bases). Germline V CDR1 and CDR2: MNHNY, SVGAGI (reference sequence). This CDR3 contains 14 residues. V lost 0 bases and J 3 bases, leaving 9 bases between the germline ends. The CDR3 region is CASSYSSGYYEQYF. The CDR3 nucleotides are TGTGCCAGCAGTTACTCGTCGGGGTACTACGAGCAGTACTTC.

The CDR3, as DNA: TGTGCCACCACAGGGGGCCCAGGAGAAAAACTGTTTTTT. This codes for CATTGGPGEKLFF. The chain is built from TRBV10-3 and TRBJ1-4, with TRBD1 identical over 9 bases. The ends lost 10 bases at V and 8 bases at J; junction bases unmatched: 8. Germline V CDR1 and CDR2: ENHRY, SYGVKD. The CDR3 consists of 13 residues.

The V gene is TRBV6-1, the J gene TRBJ1-5; D perhaps matches TRBD1 (5 bases). Germline CDR1 and CDR2: MNHNS and SASEGT. Deletions cut 2 bases from V and 6 bases from J, with 14 bases between. The CDR3 is 15 residues long. The CDR3 protein is CASSESAQGTQPQHF. The DNA of the CDR3 is TGTGCCAGCAGTGAAAGCGCGCAGGGCACTCAGCCCCAGCATTTT.

The chain combines TRBV27 with TRBJ2-3, with D perhaps matching TRBD1 or TRBD2 (5 bases each). V was clipped by 5 bases and J by 4 bases, with 19 bases between them. The CDR3 covers 16 residues. Germline V gene lookup returns CDR1 MNHEY and CDR2 SMNVEV (reference sequence). CDR3 in amino acids: CASSAGWGTRADTQYF. CDR3 nucleotide sequence: TGTGCCAGCAGTGCAGGGTGGGGCACTAGGGCAGATACGCAGTATTTT.

The rearrangement joins TRBV19 to TRBJ1-5; weak D call: TRBD1 (5 bases). The CDR3 has 16 residues. Per the germline V gene, CDR1 is LNHDA and CDR2 is SQIVND (reference sequence). The germline V and J ends were trimmed by 4 bases and 3 bases, with 16 bases remaining between them. DNA of the CDR3: TGTGCCAGTAGTAAGGGGACCCCGAGTACCAATCAGCCCCAGCATTTT. Translating gives CASSKGTPSTNQPQHF.

The V call is TRBV24-1, the J call TRBJ2-1; 7 nucleotides match TRBD2. Per the germline V gene, CDR1 is KGHDR and CDR2 is SFDVKD. J was trimmed by 6 bases and V by 4 bases; bases with no gene match: 14. The CDR3 consists of 17 residues. This CDR3 is CATSDPTRTSLTNEQFF. The CDR3 coding sequence is TGTGCCACCAGTGACCCTACACGGACTAGTCTCACCAATGAGCAGTTCTTC.

This chain joins TRBV27 and TRBJ2-7, with 10 bases aligning to TRBD1. The germline gives CDR1 MNHEY, CDR2 SMNVEV (reference sequence). The CDR3 spans 16 residues. Germline trimming cut 6 bases from V and 0 bases from J; bases unmatched to any gene: 8. This CDR3 is CASRPMTGGGSYEQYF. The CDR3 DNA reads as TGTGCCAGCAGACCCATGACAGGGGGCGGCTCCTACGAGCAGTACTTC.

The chain employs TRBV5-5 and TRBJ2-1, with 7 bases matching TRBD2. The CDR3 length is 17 residues. Germline assignment: CDR1 SGHKS and CDR2 YYEKEE (reference sequence). Unmatched junction bases numbered 12, after V lost 2 bases and J lost 4 bases. The CDR3 is CASSLPGGPFLYNEQFF. DNA for the CDR3: TGTGCCAGCAGCTTACCGGGAGGCCCTTTCCTTTACAATGAGCAGTTCTTC.

The chain's CDR3 is CASSLRDRAYEQYF. The DNA of the CDR3 is TGTGCCAGCAGCCTCCGGGACAGGGCCTACGAGCAGTACTTC. The gene calls are TRBV11-2 and TRBJ2-7; 9 positions match TRBD1. After removal of 5 bases from V and 2 bases from J, the junction contained 4 bases not matched to a gene. The CDR3 is 14 amino acids. The germline V gene has CDR1 SGHAT and CDR2 FQNNGV.

This clone was recorded only once. The V and J genes are TRBV2 and TRBJ1-1, with TRBD1 matching over 10 bases. CDR3 length: 14 residues. CDR1 is SNHLY, CDR2 FYNNEI, per germline. Trimming removed 7 bases from V and 4 bases from J; junction bases left unmatched: 6. In DNA, the CDR3 is TGTGCCAGCAACGGGGGGACAGGGGCCACTGAAGCTTTCTTT. This translates into CASNGGTGATEAFF.

V usage is TRBV5-1 and J usage is TRBJ1-1; 9 positions agree with TRBD1. This CDR3 is 14 amino acids long. The trim removed 4 bases at V and 6 bases at J, leaving 7 bases unmatched. Germline CDR1 reads SGHRS; CDR2 reads YFSETQ. The CDR3 sequence: CASSRPGQGSEAFF. The CDR3 nucleotides read TGCGCCAGCAGCAGGCCGGGACAGGGCTCTGAAGCTTTCTTT.